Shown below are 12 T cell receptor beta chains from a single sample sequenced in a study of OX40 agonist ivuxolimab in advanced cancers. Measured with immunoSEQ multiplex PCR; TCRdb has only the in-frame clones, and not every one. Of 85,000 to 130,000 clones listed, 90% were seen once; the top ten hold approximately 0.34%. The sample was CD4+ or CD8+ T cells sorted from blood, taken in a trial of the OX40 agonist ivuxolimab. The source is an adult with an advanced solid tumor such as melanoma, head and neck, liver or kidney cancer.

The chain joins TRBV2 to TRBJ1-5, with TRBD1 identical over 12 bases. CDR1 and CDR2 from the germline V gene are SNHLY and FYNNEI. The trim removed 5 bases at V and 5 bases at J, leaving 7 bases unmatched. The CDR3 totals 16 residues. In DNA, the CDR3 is TGTGCCAGCAGTAATCCGGGACAGGGGGCGGATCAGCCCCAGCATTTT. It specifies CASSNPGQGADQPQHF.

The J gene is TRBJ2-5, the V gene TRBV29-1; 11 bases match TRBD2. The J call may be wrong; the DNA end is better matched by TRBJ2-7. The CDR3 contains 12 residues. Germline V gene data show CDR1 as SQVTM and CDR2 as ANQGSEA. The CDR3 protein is CSVTSGSYEQYF. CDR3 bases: TGCAGCGTTACTAGCGGGAGTTACGAGCAGTACTTC.

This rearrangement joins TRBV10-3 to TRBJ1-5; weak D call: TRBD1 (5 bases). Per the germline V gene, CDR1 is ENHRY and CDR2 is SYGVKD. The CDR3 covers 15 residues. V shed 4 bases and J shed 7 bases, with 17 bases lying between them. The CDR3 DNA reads TGTGCCATCAGTGGAGGAGGGGCTGTTGGGCAGCCCCAGCATTTT. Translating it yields CAISGGGAVGQPQHF.

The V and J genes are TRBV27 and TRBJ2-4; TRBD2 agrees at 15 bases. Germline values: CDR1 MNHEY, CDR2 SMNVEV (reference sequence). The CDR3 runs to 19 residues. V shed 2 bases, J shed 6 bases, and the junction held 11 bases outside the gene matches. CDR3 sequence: CASSLARTSGRGRGNIQYF. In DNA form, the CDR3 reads TGTGCCAGCAGTTTAGCTCGGACTAGCGGGAGGGGTCGGGGAAACATTCAGTACTTC.

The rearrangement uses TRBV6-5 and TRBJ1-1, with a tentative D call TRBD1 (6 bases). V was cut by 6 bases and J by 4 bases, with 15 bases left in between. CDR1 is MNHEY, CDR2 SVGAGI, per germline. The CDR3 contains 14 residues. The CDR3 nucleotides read TGTGCCAGCAGAAACAGGGAAGGGGGCACTGAAGCTTTCTTT. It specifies CASRNREGGTEAFF.

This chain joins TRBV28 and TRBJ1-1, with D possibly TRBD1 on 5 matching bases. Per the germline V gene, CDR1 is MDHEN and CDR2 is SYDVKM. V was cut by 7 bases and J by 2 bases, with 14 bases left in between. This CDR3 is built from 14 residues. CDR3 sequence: CASTRPGGNTEAFF. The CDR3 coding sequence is TGTGCCAGCACCCGCCCCGGGGGTAACACTGAAGCTTTCTTT.

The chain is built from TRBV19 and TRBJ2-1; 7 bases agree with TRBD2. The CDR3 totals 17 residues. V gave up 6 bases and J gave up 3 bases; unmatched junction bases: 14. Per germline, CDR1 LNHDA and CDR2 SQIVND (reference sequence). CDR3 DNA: TGTGCCAGTAGGACAACGGGACTACCCTCAATCTACAATGAGCAGTTCTTC. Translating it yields CASRTTGLPSIYNEQFF.

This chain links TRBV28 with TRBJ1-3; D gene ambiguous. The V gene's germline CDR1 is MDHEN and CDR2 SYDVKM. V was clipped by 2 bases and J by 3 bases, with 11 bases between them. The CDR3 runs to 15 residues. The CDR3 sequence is CASSLGRIIGNTIYF. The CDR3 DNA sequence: TGTGCCAGCAGTTTAGGACGGATTATTGGAAACACCATATATTTT.

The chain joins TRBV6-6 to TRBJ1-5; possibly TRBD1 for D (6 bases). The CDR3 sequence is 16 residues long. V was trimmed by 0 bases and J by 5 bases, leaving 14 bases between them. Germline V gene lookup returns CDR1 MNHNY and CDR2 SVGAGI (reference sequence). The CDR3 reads CASSYSGRGLYQPQHF. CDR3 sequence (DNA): TGTGCCAGCAGTTACTCAGGAAGGGGGTTGTATCAGCCCCAGCATTTT.

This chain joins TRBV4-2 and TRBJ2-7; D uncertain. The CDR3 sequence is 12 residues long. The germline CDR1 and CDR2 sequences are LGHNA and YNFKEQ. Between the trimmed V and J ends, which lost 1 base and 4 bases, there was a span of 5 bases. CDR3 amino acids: CASSQGPYEQYF. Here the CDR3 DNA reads TGTGCCAGCAGCCAAGGACCATACGAGCAGTACTTC.

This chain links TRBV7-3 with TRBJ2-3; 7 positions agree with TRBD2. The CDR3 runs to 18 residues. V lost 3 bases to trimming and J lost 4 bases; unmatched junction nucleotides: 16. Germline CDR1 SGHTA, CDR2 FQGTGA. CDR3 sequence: CASSLTPQSGISPDTQYF. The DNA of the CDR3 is TGTGCCAGCAGCTTGACGCCCCAGAGCGGGATAAGCCCAGATACGCAGTATTTT. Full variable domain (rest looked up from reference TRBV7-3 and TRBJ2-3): GAGVSQTPSNKVTEKGKYVELRCDPISGHTALYWYRQSLGQGPEFLIYFQGTGAADDSGLPNDRFFAVRPEGSVSTLKIQRTERGDSAVYLCASSLTPQSGISPDTQYFGPGTRLTVL.

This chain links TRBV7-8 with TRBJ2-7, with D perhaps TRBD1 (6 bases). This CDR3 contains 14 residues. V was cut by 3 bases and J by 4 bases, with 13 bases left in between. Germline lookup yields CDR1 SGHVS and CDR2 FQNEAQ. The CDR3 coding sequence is TGTGCCAGCAGCTTGATGGCCCAGGGGTACGAGCAGTACTTC. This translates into CASSLMAQGYEQYF.